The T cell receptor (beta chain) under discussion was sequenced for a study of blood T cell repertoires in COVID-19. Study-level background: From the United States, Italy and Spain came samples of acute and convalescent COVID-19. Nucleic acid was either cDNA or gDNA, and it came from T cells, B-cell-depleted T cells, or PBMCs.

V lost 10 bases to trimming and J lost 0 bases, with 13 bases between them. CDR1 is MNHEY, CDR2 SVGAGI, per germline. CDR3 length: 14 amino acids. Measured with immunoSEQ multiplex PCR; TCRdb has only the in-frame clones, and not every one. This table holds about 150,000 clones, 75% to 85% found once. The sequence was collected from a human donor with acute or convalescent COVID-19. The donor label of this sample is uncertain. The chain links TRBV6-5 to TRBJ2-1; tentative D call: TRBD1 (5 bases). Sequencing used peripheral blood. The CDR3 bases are TGTGCCACCAAGAGACAGTCCTCCTACAATGAGCAGTTCTTC. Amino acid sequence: CATKRQSSYNEQFF.